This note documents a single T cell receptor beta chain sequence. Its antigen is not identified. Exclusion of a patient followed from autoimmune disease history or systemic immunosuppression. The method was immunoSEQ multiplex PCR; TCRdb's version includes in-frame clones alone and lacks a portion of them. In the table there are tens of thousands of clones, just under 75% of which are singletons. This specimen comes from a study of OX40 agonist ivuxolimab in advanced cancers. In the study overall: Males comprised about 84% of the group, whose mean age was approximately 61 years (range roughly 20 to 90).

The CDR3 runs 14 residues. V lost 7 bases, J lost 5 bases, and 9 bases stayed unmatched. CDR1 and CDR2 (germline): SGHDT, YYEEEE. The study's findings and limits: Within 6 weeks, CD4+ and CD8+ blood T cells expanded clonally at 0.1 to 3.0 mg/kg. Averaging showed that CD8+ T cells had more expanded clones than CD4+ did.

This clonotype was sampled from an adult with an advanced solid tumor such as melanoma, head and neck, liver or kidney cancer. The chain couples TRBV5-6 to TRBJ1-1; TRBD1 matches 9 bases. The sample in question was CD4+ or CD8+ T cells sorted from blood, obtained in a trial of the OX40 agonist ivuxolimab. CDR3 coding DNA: TGTGCCAGCGGCGGGGACAGGGCGTCGACTGAAGCTTTCTTT. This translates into CASGGDRASTEAFF.